These 17 T cell receptor beta chains originate from one sample sequenced in a study of T cell responses to AZD1222 COVID-19 vaccine. Sequenced by immunoSEQ multiplex PCR; TCRdb stores in-frame clones only, minus some. The sample gives about 100,000 clones, around 86% of which show up once; just under 6.5% is in the top ten. Specimen: peripheral blood, collected on day 0 of AZD1222 vaccination. These receptors came from an adult in good health.

This chain joins TRBV5-4 and TRBJ2-2; tentatively, D is TRBD2 (5 bases). CDR3 length: 15 residues. Trimming shortened V by 0 bases and J by 1 base, and 7 bases separated the two germline ends. Germline V gene lookup returns CDR1 SGHNT and CDR2 YYREEE (reference sequence). In nucleotides, the CDR3 is TGTGCCAGCAGCTTGGCCGGGAAGAACACCGGGGAGCTGTTTTTT. Translated: CASSLAGKNTGELFF.

The J gene is TRBJ2-5, the V gene TRBV5-4; D may be TRBD2 (6 bases). Trimming removed 1 base from V and 4 bases from J, with 14 bases in between. Germline V lookup: CDR1 SGHNT, CDR2 YYREEE (reference sequence). The CDR3 has 15 amino acids. As DNA, the CDR3 is TGTGCCAGCAGCTTGAACGCGGGATCTAGAGAGACCCAGTACTTC. Translated, it gives CASSLNAGSRETQYF.

The chain uses TRBV6-5 and TRBJ1-4; no definite D call. Germline CDR1 and CDR2: MNHEY and SVGAGI. V lost 9 bases and J 0 bases, leaving 11 bases between the germline ends. The CDR3 has 14 residues. CDR3 loop: CASLHPTTNEKLFF. The CDR3 bases are TGTGCCAGTTTACACCCCACAACTAATGAAAAACTGTTTTTT.

The chain combines TRBV18 with TRBJ1-6; TRBD1 might be the D (5 bases). Germline V lookup: CDR1 KGHSH, CDR2 LQKENI. The CDR3 is 15 residues long. V was shortened by 3 bases and J by 2 bases, with 8 bases between the two germline ends. The CDR3 region has the DNA TGTGCCAGCTCACCCGTGGGGGCCTATAATTCACCCCTCCACTTT. It is translated as CASSPVGAYNSPLHF.

This chain uses TRBV7-6 with TRBJ2-3; 9 bases are a match to TRBD2. Germline V CDR1 and CDR2: SGHVS, FNYEAQ. Trimming removed 6 bases from V and 2 bases from J; junction bases left unmatched: 9. The CDR3 covers 16 residues. In DNA, the CDR3 is TGTGCCAGCAGGCCGACTAGCGGAGGTTACACAGATACGCAGTATTTT. This translates into CASRPTSGGYTDTQYF.

The chain links TRBV6-1 to TRBJ1-6; unclear D gene. V was cut by 2 bases and J by 12 bases, with 14 bases left in between. Looked up from germline, CDR1 is MNHNS and CDR2 is SASEGT. The CDR3 has 14 residues. The CDR3 region has the DNA TGTGCCAGCAGTGAATACAAGGGTGAAGGACCCCTCCACTTT. As protein: CASSEYKGEGPLHF.

This chain connects TRBV6-4 to TRBJ1-2; TRBD1 agrees at 8 bases. J gave up 3 bases and V 6 bases, and 3 bases lay outside the gene matches. The CDR3 is 13 amino acids. From germline, CDR1 is MRHNA and CDR2 SNTAGT. CDR3 nucleotides: TGTGCCAGCAGAGGACAGGGTGACTATGGCTACACCTTC. Protein: CASRGQGDYGYTF.

The chain recombines TRBV5-1 with TRBJ1-2, with D hard to call. Germline-derived CDR1 and CDR2 are SGHRS and YFSETQ. The V and J ends lost 1 base and 0 bases respectively, with 7 bases between them. CDR3 length: 14 residues. DNA for the CDR3: TGCGCCAGCAGCTTGACAAGTTCTAACTATGGCTACACCTTC. Protein sequence: CASSLTSSNYGYTF.

This chain joins TRBV5-6 and TRBJ1-6, with a possible D match to TRBD1 (6 bases). CDR1 is SGHDT, CDR2 YYEEEE, per germline. This CDR3 region has 15 residues. The V and J ends lost 2 bases and 7 bases respectively, with 13 bases between them. The CDR3 coding sequence is TGTGCCAGCAGCTTTGGGACAACAAGAAATTCACCCCTCCACTTT. Its protein is CASSFGTTRNSPLHF.

This clone was observed a single time. CDR3 protein: CSVGGSLDQPQHF. The CDR3, as DNA: TGCAGCGTTGGCGGCTCCTTAGATCAGCCCCAGCATTTT. The rearrangement links TRBV29-1 to TRBJ1-5; no firm D call. This CDR3 comprises 13 residues. The ends were cut back, 4 bases at V and 5 bases at J, with 12 bases in the middle. Germline values: CDR1 SQVTM, CDR2 ANQGSEA.

The chain recombines TRBV11-3 with TRBJ2-2, with D possibly being TRBD2 (6 bases). There are 15 residues in the CDR3. Germline V gene data show CDR1 as SGHNT and CDR2 as YENEEA. Trimming removed 2 bases from V and 6 bases from J, with 13 bases in between. The CDR3 protein is CASSLSSRGSGELFF. DNA of the CDR3: TGTGCCAGCAGCTTATCCTCCCGGGGGTCCGGGGAGCTGTTTTTT.

CDR3 sequence: CASSLVIGTGEQFF. The CDR3 region has the DNA TGCGCCAGCAGCTTGGTTATCGGGACGGGTGAGCAGTTCTTC. The chain couples TRBV5-1 to TRBJ2-1; D may correspond to TRBD1 or TRBD2 (5 bases each). CDR1 SGHRS and CDR2 YFSETQ come from the germline V gene. CDR3 length equals 14 residues. V lost 0 bases, J lost 9 bases, and 13 bases lay in between. The variable domain in full, with the rest retrieved from reference TRBV5-1 and TRBJ2-1, is KAGVTQTPRYLIKTRGQQVTLSCSPISGHRSVSWYQQTPGQGLQFLFEYFSETQRNKGNFPGRFSGRQFSNSRSEMNVSTLELGDSALYLCASSLVIGTGEQFFGPGTRLTVL.

The V call is TRBV5-1, the J call TRBJ1-1, with TRBD1 matching over 10 bases. CDR1 and CDR2 from the germline V gene are SGHRS and YFSETQ. Trimming took 4 bases from V and 4 from J; bases not matched to a gene: 4. This CDR3 spans 14 amino acids. The CDR3 is CASSMGQGFTEAFF. CDR3 sequence (DNA): TGCGCCAGCAGCATGGGACAGGGGTTCACTGAAGCTTTCTTT.

V and J are TRBV4-1 and TRBJ2-3; TRBD2 might be the D (6 bases). This CDR3 spans 17 amino acids. V lost 1 base, J lost 0 bases, and 14 bases lay in between. From germline, CDR1 is MGHRA and CDR2 YSYEKL. The CDR3 loop is CASSQGSLAISTDTQYF. CDR3 in DNA: TGCGCCAGCAGCCAAGGGTCTCTAGCGATAAGCACAGATACGCAGTATTTT.

The genes are TRBV5-4 and TRBJ2-3; D is ambiguous. The germline CDR1 and CDR2 sequences are SGHNT and YYREEE (reference sequence). This CDR3 has 13 residues. The V end lost 1 base, the J end lost 4 bases, and 7 bases lay between the germline ends. CDR3 nucleotides: TGTGCCAGCAGCTTGCCCCAGGCAGATACGCAGTATTTT. This codes for CASSLPQADTQYF.

This chain links TRBV7-2 with TRBJ1-2; 7 nucleotides align to TRBD1. The V and J ends lost 2 bases and 8 bases, in that order; junction bases with no gene match: 8. This CDR3 spans 14 amino acids. CDR1 is SGHTA and CDR2 is FQGNSA in the germline V gene. DNA for the CDR3: TGTGCCAGCAGCTTACCTACAGGGGTCGGCGGCTACACCTTC. Amino acids: CASSLPTGVGGYTF.

The CDR3: CASSQVPQTHSPLHF. DNA of the CDR3: TGCGCCAGCAGCCAGGTTCCACAGACCCATTCACCCCTCCACTTT. The rearrangement joins TRBV4-1 to TRBJ1-6; no definite D call. CDR1 MGHRA and CDR2 YSYEKL come from the germline V gene. The CDR3 totals 15 residues. Trimming stripped 3 bases from V and 8 bases from J, with 14 bases between.